This entry lists 6 T cell receptor beta chains sequenced from one sample in a study of shared clonotypes between healthy human individuals. Data came from immunoSEQ multiplex PCR; TCRdb stores just in-frame clones and leaves some out. The table has more than 2 million clones, over 85% seen once. The sample taken for sequencing was naive CD4+ T cells sorted from blood. Subset in this sample: CD45RA+ positively selected. The receptors derive from a young man in good health.

As regards this clone: Other DNA variants within this sample encode the same CDR3. The chain has TRBV28 and TRBJ2-5; D is possibly TRBD1 (5 bases). Germline V lookup: CDR1 MDHEN, CDR2 SYDVKM. The CDR3 consists of 13 residues. Trimming cost V 2 bases and J 2 bases, with 6 bases left between them. This chain's CDR3 is CASSLQGQETQYF. The CDR3 DNA reads TGTGCCAGCAGTTTACAGGGTCAAGAGACCCAGTACTTC.

This chain connects TRBV6-6 to TRBJ2-5, with D perhaps TRBD1 (5 bases). The germline V gene encodes CDR1 MNHNY and CDR2 SVGAGI (reference sequence). V gave up 7 bases and J gave up 1 base, with 13 bases separating them. The CDR3 runs 14 residues. CDR3 sequence reads: CASTKQVIQETQYF. The CDR3 DNA follows: TGTGCCAGCACAAAACAGGTCATCCAAGAGACCCAGTACTTC.

CDR3 in amino acids: CASSWGQGINEQYF. CDR3 nucleotide sequence: TGTGCCAGTAGTTGGGGACAGGGGATAAACGAGCAGTACTTC. The V gene is TRBV19, the J gene TRBJ2-7; 10 bases align to TRBD1. CDR3 length: 14 residues. Per germline, CDR1 LNHDA and CDR2 SQIVND (reference sequence). Germline trimming cut 5 bases from V and 5 bases from J; bases unmatched to any gene: 6.

This clone was counted a single time. The J gene is TRBJ2-3, the V gene TRBV11-2; 10 bases fit TRBD2. From germline, CDR1 is SGHAT and CDR2 FQNNGV. This CDR3 is built from 20 residues. Unmatched junction bases numbered 12, after V lost 0 bases and J lost 0 bases. The CDR3 DNA sequence: TGTGCCAGCAGCTTAGACGGGGTGGGACTAGCGAATCCTAGCACAGATACGCAGTATTTT. Protein: CASSLDGVGLANPSTDTQYF.

This chain links TRBV30 with TRBJ2-1; 9 bases align to TRBD2. V lost 4 bases and J lost 3; bases outside the gene matches: 4. CDR1 GTSNPN and CDR2 SVGIG come from the germline V gene (reference sequence). The CDR3 is 14 amino acids. CDR3 in amino acids: CAWTGSGGYNEQFF. The DNA for the CDR3 is TGTGCCTGGACGGGTAGCGGGGGCTACAATGAGCAGTTCTTC.

This chain joins TRBV5-8 and TRBJ1-2, with TRBD1 identical over 7 bases. Germline V gene data show CDR1 as SGHTS and CDR2 as YDEGEE. V was clipped by 3 bases and J by 2 bases; unmatched bases: 4. The CDR3 totals 14 residues. CDR3 nucleotide sequence: TGTGCCAGCAGCTCGACAGGGACGAACTATGGCTACACCTTC. Translating gives CASSSTGTNYGYTF.